This TCR beta chain is from a study of blood T cell repertoires in COVID-19. Repertoires were generated with immunoSEQ multiplex PCR, while TCRdb's copy carries only in-frame clones and drops some. The data show 200,000 to 300,000 clones, with approximately 90% seen just once and approximately 9.5% held by the top ten. Recovered Cohort 3 donors showed two negative PCRs, clearance, or symptom resolution. The sequence was obtained from a man aged 35 to 55 who had recovered from COVID-19. The sample consisted of PBMCs or T cells enriched from blood (not recorded which).

The DNA of the CDR3 is TGTGCCAGCAGTCGGACAGGACCTCAAGAGACCCAGTACTTC. This gives the protein CASSRTGPQETQYF. The chain employs TRBV6-2 or TRBV6-3 and TRBJ2-5, with 7 nucleotides matching TRBD1. CDR1 is MNHEY and CDR2 is SVGEGT in the germline V gene. The CDR3 extends over 14 amino acids. V shed 5 bases, J shed 2 bases, and the junction held 5 bases outside the gene matches.